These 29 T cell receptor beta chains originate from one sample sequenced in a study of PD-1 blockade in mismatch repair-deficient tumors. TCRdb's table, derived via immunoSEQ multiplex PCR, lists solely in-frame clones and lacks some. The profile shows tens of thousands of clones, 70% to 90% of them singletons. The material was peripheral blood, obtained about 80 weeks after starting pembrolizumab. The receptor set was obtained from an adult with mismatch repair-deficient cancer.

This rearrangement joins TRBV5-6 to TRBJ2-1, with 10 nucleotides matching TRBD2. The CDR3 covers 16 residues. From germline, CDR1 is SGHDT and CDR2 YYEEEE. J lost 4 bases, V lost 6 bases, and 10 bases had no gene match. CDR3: CASTSSSGRAYNEQFF. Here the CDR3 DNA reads TGTGCCAGCACCTCCTCGAGCGGGAGGGCGTACAATGAGCAGTTCTTC.

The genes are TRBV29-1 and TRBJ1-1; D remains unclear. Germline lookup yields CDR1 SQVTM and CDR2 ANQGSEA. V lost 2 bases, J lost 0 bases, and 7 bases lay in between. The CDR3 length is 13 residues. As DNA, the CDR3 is TGCAGCGTTGAAAGACCGTTGAACACTGAAGCTTTCTTT. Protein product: CSVERPLNTEAFF. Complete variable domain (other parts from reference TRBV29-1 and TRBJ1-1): SAVISQKPSRDICQRGTSLTIQCQVDSQVTMMFWYRQQPGQSLTLIATANQGSEATYESGFVIDKFPISRPNLTFSTLTVSNMSPEDSSIYLCSVERPLNTEAFFGQGTRLTVV.

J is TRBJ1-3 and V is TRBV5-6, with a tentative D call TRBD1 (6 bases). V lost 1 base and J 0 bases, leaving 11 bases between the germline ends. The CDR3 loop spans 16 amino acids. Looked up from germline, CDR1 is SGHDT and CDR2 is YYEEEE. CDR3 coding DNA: TGTGCCAGCAGCTTGACAGGGACCCTCTCTGGAAACACCATATATTTT. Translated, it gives CASSLTGTLSGNTIYF.

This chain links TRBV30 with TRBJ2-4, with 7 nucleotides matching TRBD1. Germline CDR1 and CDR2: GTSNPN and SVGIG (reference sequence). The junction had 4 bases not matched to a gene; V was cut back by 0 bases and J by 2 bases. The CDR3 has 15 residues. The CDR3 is CAWSVKGATKNIQYF. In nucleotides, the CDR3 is TGTGCCTGGAGTGTAAAGGGGGCGACCAAAAACATTCAGTACTTC.

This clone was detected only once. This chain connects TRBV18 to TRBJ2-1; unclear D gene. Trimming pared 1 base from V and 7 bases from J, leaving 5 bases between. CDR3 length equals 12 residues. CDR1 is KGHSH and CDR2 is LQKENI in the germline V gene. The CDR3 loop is CASSPRLNEQFF. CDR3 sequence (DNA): TGTGCCAGCTCACCACGGTTGAATGAGCAGTTCTTC. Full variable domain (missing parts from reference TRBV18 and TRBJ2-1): NAGVMQNPRHLVRRRGQEARLRCSPMKGHSHVYWYRQLPEEGLKFMVYLQKENIIDESGMPKERFSAEFPKEGPSILRIQQVVRGDSAAYFCASSPRLNEQFFGPGTRLTVL.

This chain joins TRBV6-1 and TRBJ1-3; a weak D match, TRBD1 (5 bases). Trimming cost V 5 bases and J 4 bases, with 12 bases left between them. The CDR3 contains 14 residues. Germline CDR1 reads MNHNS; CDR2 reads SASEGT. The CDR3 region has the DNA TGTGCCAGCAGTCCCGACAGACACGGAAACACCATATATTTT. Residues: CASSPDRHGNTIYF.

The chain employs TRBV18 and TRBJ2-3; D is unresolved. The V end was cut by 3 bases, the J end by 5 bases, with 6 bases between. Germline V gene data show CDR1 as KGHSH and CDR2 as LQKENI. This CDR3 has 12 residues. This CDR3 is CASSPILDTQYF. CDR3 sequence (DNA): TGTGCCAGCTCACCGATATTAGATACGCAGTATTTT.

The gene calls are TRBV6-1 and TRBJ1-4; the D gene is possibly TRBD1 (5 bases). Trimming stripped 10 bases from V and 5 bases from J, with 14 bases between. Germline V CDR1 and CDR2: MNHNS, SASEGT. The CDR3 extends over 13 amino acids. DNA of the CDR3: TGTGCCACGAACAGGAGGTCCAATGAAAAACTGTTTTTT. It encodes CATNRRSNEKLFF.

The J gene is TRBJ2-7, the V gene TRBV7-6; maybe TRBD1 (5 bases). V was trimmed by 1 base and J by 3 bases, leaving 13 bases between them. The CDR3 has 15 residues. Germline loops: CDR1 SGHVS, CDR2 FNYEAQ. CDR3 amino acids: CASSLEGASSYEQYF. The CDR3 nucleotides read TGTGCCAGCAGCTTAGAAGGGGCCAGTAGCTACGAGCAGTACTTC.

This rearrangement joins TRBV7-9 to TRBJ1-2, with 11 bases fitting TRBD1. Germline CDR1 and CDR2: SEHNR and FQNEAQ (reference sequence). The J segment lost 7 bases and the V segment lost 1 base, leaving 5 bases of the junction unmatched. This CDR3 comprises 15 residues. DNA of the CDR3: TGTGCCAGCAGCTTAGGCCGGACAGGGGGCTTTGGCTACACCTTC. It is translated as CASSLGRTGGFGYTF. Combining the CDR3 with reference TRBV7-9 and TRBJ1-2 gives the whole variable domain DTGVSQNPRHKITKRGQNVTFRCDPISEHNRLYWYRQTLGQGPEFLTYFQNEAQLEKSRLLSDRFSAERPKGSFSTLEIQRTEQGDSAMYLCASSLGRTGGFGYTFGSGTRLTVV.

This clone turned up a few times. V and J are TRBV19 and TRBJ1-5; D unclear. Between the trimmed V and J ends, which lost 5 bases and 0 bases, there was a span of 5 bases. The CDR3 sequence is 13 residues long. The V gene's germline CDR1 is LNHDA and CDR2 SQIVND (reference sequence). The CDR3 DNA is TGTGCCAGTAGTCCGGATAGCAATCAGCCCCAGCATTTT. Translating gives CASSPDSNQPQHF. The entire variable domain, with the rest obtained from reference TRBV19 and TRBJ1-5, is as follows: DGGITQSPKYLFRKEGQNVTLSCEQNLNHDAMYWYRQDPGQGLRLIYYSQIVNDFQKGDIAEGYSVSREKKESFPLTVTSAQKNPTAFYLCASSPDSNQPQHFGDGTRLSIL.

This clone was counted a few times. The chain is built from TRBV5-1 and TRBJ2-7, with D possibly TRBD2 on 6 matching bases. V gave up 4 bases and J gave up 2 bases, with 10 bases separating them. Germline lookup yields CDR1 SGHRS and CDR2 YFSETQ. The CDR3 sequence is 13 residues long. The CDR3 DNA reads TGCGCCAGCAGCATGGGACTGCCCTACGAGCAGTACTTC. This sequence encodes CASSMGLPYEQYF.

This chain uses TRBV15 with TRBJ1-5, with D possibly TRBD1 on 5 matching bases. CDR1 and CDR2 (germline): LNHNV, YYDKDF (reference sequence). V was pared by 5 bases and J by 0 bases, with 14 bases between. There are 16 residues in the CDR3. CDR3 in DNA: TGTGCCACCAGCGGAAGAGGCGGGGGTAGCAATCAGCCCCAGCATTTT. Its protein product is CATSGRGGGSNQPQHF. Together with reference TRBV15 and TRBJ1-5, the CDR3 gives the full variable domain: DAMVIQNPRYQVTQFGKPVTLSCSQTLNHNVMYWYQQKSSQAPKLLFHYYDKDFNNEADTPDNFQSRRPNTSFCFLDIRSPGLGDTAMYLCATSGRGGGSNQPQHFGDGTRLSIL.

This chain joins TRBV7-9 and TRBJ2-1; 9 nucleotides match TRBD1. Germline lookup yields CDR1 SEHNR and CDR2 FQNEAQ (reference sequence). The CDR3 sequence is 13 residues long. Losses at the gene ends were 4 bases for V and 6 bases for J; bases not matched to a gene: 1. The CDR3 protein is CASSSTGGNEQFF. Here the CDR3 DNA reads TGTGCCAGCAGCTCGACAGGGGGCAATGAGCAGTTCTTC.

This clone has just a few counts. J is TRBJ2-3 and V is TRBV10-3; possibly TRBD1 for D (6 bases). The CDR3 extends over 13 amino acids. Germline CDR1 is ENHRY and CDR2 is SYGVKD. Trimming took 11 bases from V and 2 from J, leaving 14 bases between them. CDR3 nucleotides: TGTGCCTCCCAACGGGACAACACAGATACGCAGTATTTT. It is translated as CASQRDNTDTQYF.

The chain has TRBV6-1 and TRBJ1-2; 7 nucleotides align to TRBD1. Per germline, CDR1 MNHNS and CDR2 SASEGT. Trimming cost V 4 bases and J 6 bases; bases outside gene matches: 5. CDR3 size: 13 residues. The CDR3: CASSGRDSHGYTF. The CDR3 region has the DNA TGTGCCAGCAGTGGCCGGGACAGCCATGGCTACACCTTC.

The CDR3 reads CASSPRDSYMNTEAFF. The DNA of the CDR3 is TGCGCCAGCAGCCCGAGGGACTCTTACATGAACACTGAAGCTTTCTTT. The chain carries TRBV5-1 and TRBJ1-1, with TRBD1 as a possible D gene (5 bases). The germline gives CDR1 SGHRS, CDR2 YFSETQ. The CDR3 is made up of 16 amino acids. The ends were cut back, 4 bases at V and 0 bases at J, with 16 bases in the middle.

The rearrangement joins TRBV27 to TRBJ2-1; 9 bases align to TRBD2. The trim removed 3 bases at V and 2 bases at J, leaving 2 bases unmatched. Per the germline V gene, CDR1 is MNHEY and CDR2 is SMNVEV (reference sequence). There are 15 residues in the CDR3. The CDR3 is CASSLRTSAYNEQFF. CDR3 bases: TGTGCCAGCAGTTTGCGGACTAGCGCCTACAATGAGCAGTTCTTC.

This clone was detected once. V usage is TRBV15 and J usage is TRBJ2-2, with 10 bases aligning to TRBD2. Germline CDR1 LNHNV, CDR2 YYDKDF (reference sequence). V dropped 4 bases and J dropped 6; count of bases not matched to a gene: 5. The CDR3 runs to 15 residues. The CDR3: CATSIPGLAPGELFF. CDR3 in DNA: TGTGCCACCAGCATCCCGGGACTAGCGCCCGGGGAGCTGTTTTTT.

This CDR3 reads CASSSGTGYYGYTF. The CDR3 nucleotides are TGTGCCAGCAGCTCCGGGACAGGGTACTATGGCTACACCTTC. J is TRBJ1-2 and V is TRBV4-2, with 9 bases fitting TRBD1. Trimming took 5 bases from V and 3 from J; bases not matched to a gene: 4. The CDR3 has 14 residues. Looked up from germline, CDR1 is LGHNA and CDR2 is YNFKEQ.

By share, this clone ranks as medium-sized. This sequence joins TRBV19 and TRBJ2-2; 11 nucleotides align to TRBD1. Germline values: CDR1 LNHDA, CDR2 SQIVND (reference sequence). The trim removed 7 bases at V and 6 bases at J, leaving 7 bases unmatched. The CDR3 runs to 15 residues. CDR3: CASNPGTGGSGELFF. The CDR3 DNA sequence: TGTGCCAGTAACCCTGGGACAGGGGGTTCCGGGGAGCTGTTTTTT.

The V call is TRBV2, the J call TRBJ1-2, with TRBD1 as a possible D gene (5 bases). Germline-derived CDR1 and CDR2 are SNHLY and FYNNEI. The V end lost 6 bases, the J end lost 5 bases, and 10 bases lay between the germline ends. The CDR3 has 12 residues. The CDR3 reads CASSSGIYGYTF. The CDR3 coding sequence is TGTGCCAGCAGCTCAGGGATTTATGGCTACACCTTC.

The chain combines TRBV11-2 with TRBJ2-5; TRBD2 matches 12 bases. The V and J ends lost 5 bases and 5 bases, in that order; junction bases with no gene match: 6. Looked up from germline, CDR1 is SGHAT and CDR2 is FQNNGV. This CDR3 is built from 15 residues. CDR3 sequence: CASSVPSGRGETQYF. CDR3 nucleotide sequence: TGTGCCAGCAGCGTACCTAGCGGGAGGGGGGAGACCCAGTACTTC.

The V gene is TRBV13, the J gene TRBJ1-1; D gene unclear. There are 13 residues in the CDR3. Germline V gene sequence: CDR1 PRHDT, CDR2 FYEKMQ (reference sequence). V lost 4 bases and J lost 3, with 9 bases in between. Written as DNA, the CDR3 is TGTGCCAGCAGCTCAAAGCTACACACTGAAGCTTTCTTT. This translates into CASSSKLHTEAFF. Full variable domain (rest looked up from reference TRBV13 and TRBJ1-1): AAGVIQSPRHLIKEKRETATLKCYPIPRHDTVYWYQQGPGQDPQFLISFYEKMQSDKGSIPDRFSAQQFSDYHSELNMSSLELGDSALYFCASSSKLHTEAFFGQGTRLTVV.

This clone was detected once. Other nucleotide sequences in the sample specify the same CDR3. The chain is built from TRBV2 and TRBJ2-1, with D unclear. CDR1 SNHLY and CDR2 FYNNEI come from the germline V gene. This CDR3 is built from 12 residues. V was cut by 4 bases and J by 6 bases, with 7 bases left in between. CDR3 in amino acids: CASSGLFNEQFF. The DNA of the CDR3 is TGTGCCAGCAGTGGACTTTTCAATGAGCAGTTCTTC.

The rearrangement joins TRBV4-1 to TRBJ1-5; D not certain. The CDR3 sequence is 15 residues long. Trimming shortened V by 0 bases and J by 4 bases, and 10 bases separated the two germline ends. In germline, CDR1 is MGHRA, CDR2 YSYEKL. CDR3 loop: CASSQDELANQPQHF. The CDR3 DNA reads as TGCGCCAGCAGCCAAGACGAACTTGCTAATCAGCCCCAGCATTTT.

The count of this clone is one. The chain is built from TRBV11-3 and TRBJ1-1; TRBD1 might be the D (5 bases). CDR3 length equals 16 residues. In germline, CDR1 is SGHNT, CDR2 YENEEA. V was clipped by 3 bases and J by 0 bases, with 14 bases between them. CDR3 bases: TGTGCCAGCAGCTTTCGGGGGGTCCTCATGAACACTGAAGCTTTCTTT. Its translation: CASSFRGVLMNTEAFF.

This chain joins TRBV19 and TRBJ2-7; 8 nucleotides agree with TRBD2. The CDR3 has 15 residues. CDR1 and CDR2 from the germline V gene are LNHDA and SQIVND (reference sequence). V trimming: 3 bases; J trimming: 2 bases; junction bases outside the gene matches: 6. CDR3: CASSILGGATYEQYF. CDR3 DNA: TGTGCCAGTAGTATTCTCGGGGGGGCAACCTACGAGCAGTACTTC.

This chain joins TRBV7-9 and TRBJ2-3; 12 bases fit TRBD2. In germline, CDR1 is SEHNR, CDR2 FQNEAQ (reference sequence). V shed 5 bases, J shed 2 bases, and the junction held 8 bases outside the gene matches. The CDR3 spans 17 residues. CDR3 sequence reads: CASSPGLAGQYTDTQYF. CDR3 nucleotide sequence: TGTGCCAGCAGCCCCGGACTAGCGGGGCAGTACACAGATACGCAGTATTTT. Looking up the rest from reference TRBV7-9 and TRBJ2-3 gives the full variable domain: DTGVSQNPRHKITKRGQNVTFRCDPISEHNRLYWYRQTLGQGPEFLTYFQNEAQLEKSRLLSDRFSAERPKGSFSTLEIQRTEQGDSAMYLCASSPGLAGQYTDTQYFGPGTRLTVL.